Listed below are T cell receptor beta chains from one sample, sequenced in a study of blood T cell repertoires in COVID-19. The repertoire was sequenced with immunoSEQ multiplex PCR; TCRdb's copy has only in-frame clones and lacks some. The repertoire holds about 280,000 clones, approximately 91% seen once, with roughly 0.96% in the top ten. Sequenced input: peripheral blood. Every receptor here comes from a woman between 35 and 50 years old who had recovered from COVID-19. Both conserved end residues are part of each CDR3. D genes are given only for firm matches. Rows may omit the clone size; those that give it use once, few, many or a size class.

j_gene,v_gene,abundance,d_gene,CDR3aa,CDR3nt
TRBJ1-2,TRBV12-3/TRBV12-4,.,TRBD1,CASSLGQGYGYTF,TGTGCCAGCAGTTTAGGACAGGGCTATGGCTACACCTTC
TRBJ2-1,TRBV6-5,.,TRBD2,CASWASGGYGEQFF,TGTGCCAGCTGGGCCAGCGGGGGGTACGGTGAGCAGTTCTTC
TRBJ2-2,TRBV7-3,once,TRBD1,CASSSDRAGGELFF,TGTGCCAGCAGCTCGGACAGGGCGGGCGGGGAGCTGTTTTTT
TRBJ1-1,TRBV11-2,.,.,CASSLAISPQDSLNTEAFF,TGTGCCAGCAGCCTAGCCATTAGCCCCCAGGACAGCCTGAACACTGAAGCTTTCTTT
TRBJ2-1,TRBV19,.,TRBD2,CASSRTSGTSSYNEQFF,TGTGCCAGTAGTAGGACTAGCGGGACTAGCTCCTACAATGAGCAGTTCTTC
TRBJ2-7,TRBV24-1,.,.,CATSDAGVEQYF,TGTGCCACCAGTGATGCAGGGGTCGAGCAGTACTTC
TRBJ1-2,TRBV18,once,TRBD1,CASSPGTELVYGYTF,TGTGCCAGCTCACCTGGGACAGAACTGGTTTATGGCTACACCTTC
TRBJ2-3,TRBV28,.,TRBD2,CASSLRGGYTQYF,TGTGCCAGCAGTTTACGCGGGGGTTATACGCAGTATTTT
TRBJ1-4,TRBV25-1,many,TRBD1,CASSPIGGGHEKLFF,TGTGCCAGCAGCCCTATAGGAGGGGGCCATGAAAAACTGTTTTTT
TRBJ2-7,TRBV27,.,TRBD2,CASSFYRGASGRAYEQYF,TGTGCCAGCAGTTTTTACCGAGGGGCTAGCGGGAGGGCTTACGAGCAGTACTTC